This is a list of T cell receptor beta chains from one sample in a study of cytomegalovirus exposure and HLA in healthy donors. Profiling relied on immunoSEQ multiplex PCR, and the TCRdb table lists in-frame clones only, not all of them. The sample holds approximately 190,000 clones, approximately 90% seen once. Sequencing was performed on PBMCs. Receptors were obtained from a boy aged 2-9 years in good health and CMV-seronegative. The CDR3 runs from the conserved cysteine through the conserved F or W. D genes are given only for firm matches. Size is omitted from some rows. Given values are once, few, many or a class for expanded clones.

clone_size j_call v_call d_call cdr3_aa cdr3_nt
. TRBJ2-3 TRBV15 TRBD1 CATLGGDRDSTQIVQYF TGTGCCACCCTTGGGGGTGACCGGGACAGCACACAGATAGTGCAGTATTTT
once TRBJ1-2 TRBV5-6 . CASSFGRAVGYTF TGTGCCAGCAGCTTTGGCAGGGCCGTTGGCTACACCTTC
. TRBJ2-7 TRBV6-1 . CASSEGGFIYEQYF TGTGCCAGCAGTGAGGGGGGATTTATCTACGAGCAGTACTTC
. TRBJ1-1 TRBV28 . CASSSFWSETLLGTEAFF TGTGCCAGCAGCTCGTTCTGGTCAGAGACATTGTTGGGCACTGAAGCTTTCTTT
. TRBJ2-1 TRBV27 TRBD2 CASGIGTSGRNEQFF TGTGCCAGTGGAATAGGGACTAGCGGGAGGAATGAGCAGTTCTTC
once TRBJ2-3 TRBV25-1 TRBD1 CASSESPGQGTDTQYF TGTGCCAGCAGTGAGTCTCCGGGACAGGGGACAGATACGCAGTATTTT
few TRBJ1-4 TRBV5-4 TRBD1 CASSRQGAPEKLFF TGTGCCAGCAGCAGACAGGGGGCGCCTGAAAAACTGTTTTTT
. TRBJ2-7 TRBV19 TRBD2 CASSAGVAGGYEQYF TGTGCCAGTAGTGCGGGGGTAGCGGGGGGCTACGAGCAGTACTTC
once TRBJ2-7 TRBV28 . CASSPPAWEQYF TGTGCCAGCAGCCCACCCGCGTGGGAGCAGTACTTC
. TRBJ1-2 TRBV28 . CASSLQGNYGYTF TGTGCCAGCAGTCTCCAGGGAAACTATGGCTACACCTTC
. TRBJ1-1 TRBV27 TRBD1 CASRRQGAGAEAFF TGTGCCAGCAGACGACAGGGGGCCGGGGCTGAAGCTTTCTTT
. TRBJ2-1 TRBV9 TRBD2 CASSPFSGGPNEQFF TGTGCCAGCAGCCCTTTTAGCGGGGGGCCCAATGAGCAGTTCTTC
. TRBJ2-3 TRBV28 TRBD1 CASSFAGQGTDTQYF TGTGCCAGCAGTTTTGCGGGACAGGGGACAGATACGCAGTATTTT
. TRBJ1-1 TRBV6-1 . CASSAKFAEAFF TGTGCCAGCAGTGCCAAATTTGCTGAAGCTTTCTTT
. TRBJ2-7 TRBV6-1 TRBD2 CASSALSGAAYEQYF TGTGCCAGCAGTGCCCTGAGCGGGGCAGCCTACGAGCAGTACTTC
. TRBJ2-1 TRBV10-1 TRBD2 CASSAGTSDTHEQFF TGCGCCAGCAGTGCCGGGACTAGCGATACCCATGAGCAGTTCTTC
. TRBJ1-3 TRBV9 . CASSVAGTLSSGNTIYF TGTGCCAGCAGCGTAGCTGGGACACTCAGCTCTGGAAACACCATATATTTT
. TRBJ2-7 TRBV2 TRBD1 CASVGQGESPYEQYF TGTGCCAGCGTCGGACAGGGGGAAAGCCCCTACGAGCAGTACTTC
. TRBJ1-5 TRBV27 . CASRSPLRGQPQHF TGTGCCAGCAGGTCTCCTCTAAGGGGGCAGCCCCAGCATTTT
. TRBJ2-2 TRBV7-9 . CASSLIQKNTGELFF TGTGCCAGCAGCTTAATACAGAAGAACACCGGGGAGCTGTTTTTT
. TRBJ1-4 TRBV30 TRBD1 CAGTRTGGEKLFF TGTGCCGGGACGAGGACAGGGGGTGAAAAACTGTTTTTT
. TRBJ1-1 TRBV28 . CASSGDRLNTEAFF TGTGCCAGCAGTGGAGACAGACTGAACACTGAAGCTTTCTTT
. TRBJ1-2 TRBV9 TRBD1 CASSVNRDREYYGYTF TGTGCCAGCAGCGTTAACCGGGACAGGGAATACTATGGCTACACCTTC
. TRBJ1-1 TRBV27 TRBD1 CASRLQGGRHTEAFF TGTGCCAGCAGGCTACAGGGGGGAAGGCACACTGAAGCTTTCTTT
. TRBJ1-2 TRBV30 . CAWSGGYGYTF TGTGCCTGGAGTGGAGGCTATGGCTACACCTTC
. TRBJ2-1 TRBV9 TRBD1 CASSVQGAPNEQFF TGTGCCAGCAGCGTCCAGGGGGCCCCCAATGAGCAGTTCTTC
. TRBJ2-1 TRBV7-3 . CASSFLAGSYNEQFF TGTGCCAGCAGCTTCCTGGCGGGCTCGTACAATGAGCAGTTCTTC
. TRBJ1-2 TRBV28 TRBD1 CASSLGQGAPRRPYTF TGTGCCAGCAGTTTAGGTCAGGGGGCGCCCCGACGGCCCTACACCTTC
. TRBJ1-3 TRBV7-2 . CASSPIVGAGNTIYF TGTGCCAGCAGCCCCATAGTAGGGGCTGGAAACACCATATATTTT
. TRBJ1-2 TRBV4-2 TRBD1 CASSQDTGQGKGYTF TGTGCCAGCAGCCAAGATACGGGACAGGGTAAAGGCTACACCTTC
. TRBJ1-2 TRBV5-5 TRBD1 CASSLARTGKGYEGYTF TGTGCCAGCAGCTTAGCCCGGACAGGAAAGGGCTATGAGGGCTACACCTTC
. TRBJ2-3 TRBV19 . CASSISTYAQYF TGTGCCAGTAGTATATCAACATACGCGCAGTATTTT
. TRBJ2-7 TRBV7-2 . CASSLQTRLSSYEQYF TGTGCCAGCAGCCTGCAGACAAGACTAAGCTCCTACGAGCAGTACTTC
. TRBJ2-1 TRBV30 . CAWLGPAPRGEQFF TGTGCCTGGTTGGGGCCGGCTCCTCGGGGGGAGCAGTTCTTC
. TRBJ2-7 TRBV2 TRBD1 CASRPPRDRMYEQYF TGTGCCAGCAGGCCCCCCCGGGACAGAATGTACGAGCAGTACTTC
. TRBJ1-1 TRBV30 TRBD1 CAWKISGTGDRGAFF TGTGCCTGGAAAATCTCCGGGACAGGGGACCGGGGAGCTTTCTTT
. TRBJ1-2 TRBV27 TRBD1 CASSLSIWDRGPYGYTF TGTGCCAGCAGTTTATCGATATGGGACAGGGGGCCCTATGGCTACACCTTC
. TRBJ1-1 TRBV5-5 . CASSFEGLTEAFF TGTGCCAGCAGCTTCGAGGGACTCACTGAAGCTTTCTTT
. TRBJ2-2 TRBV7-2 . CASSRTQNTGELFF TGTGCCAGCAGCCGAACTCAGAACACCGGGGAGCTGTTTTTT
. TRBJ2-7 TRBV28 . CASSLSRGKGPYEQYF TGTGCCAGCAGTTTATCTCGGGGTAAAGGACCCTACGAGCAGTACTTC
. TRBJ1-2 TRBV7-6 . CASSPAGLNYGYTF TGTGCCAGCAGCCCTGCGGGGCTTAACTATGGCTACACCTTC
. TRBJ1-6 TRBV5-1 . CASSLVSGANSPLHF TGCGCCAGCAGCTTGGTTTCTGGGGCGAACTCACCCCTCCACTTT
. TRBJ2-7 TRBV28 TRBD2 CASVPGLESYEQYF TGTGCCAGTGTACCGGGACTAGAGTCCTACGAGCAGTACTTC
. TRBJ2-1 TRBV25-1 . CASSDGVQAYNEQFF TGTGCCAGCAGTGATGGTGTACAGGCATACAATGAGCAGTTCTTC
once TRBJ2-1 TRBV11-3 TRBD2 CASSLGLAGGDLYNEQFF TGTGCCAGCAGCTTGGGGCTAGCGGGGGGGGACCTATACAATGAGCAGTTCTTC
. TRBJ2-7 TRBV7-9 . CASSPSFGHSSYEQYF TGTGCCAGCAGCCCCTCGTTTGGGCACTCCTCCTACGAGCAGTACTTC
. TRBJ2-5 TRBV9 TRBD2 CASSVAGGPGETQYF TGTGCCAGCAGCGTAGCGGGGGGGCCGGGAGAGACCCAGTACTTC
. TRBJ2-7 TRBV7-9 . CASSPSAYEQYF TGTGCCAGCAGCCCTTCGGCCTACGAGCAGTACTTC
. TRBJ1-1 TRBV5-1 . CASSLEEPNTEAFF TGCGCCAGCAGCTTGGAGGAGCCGAACACTGAAGCTTTCTTT
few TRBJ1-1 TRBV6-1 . CASRPTESEAFF TGTGCCAGCAGACCGACAGAGAGTGAAGCTTTCTTT
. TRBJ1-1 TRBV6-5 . CASSLQAGTEAFF TGTGCCAGCAGTCTACAGGCAGGGACTGAAGCTTTCTTT
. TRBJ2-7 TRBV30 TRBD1 CARGTGVFYEQYF TGTGCCCGGGGGACAGGGGTATTCTACGAGCAGTACTTC